This passage covers 9 T cell receptor beta chains from one sample sequenced in a study of T cell responses to AZD1222 COVID-19 vaccine. This table comes from immunoSEQ multiplex PCR, and its TCRdb copy is limited to in-frame clones, with some not included. The repertoire includes some 140,000 clones, more than 90% of them detected once, and 1.5% to 2% sits in the top ten. The sample was peripheral blood, taken on day 0 of AZD1222 vaccination. All receptors come from an adult in good health.

The rearrangement joins TRBV10-3 to TRBJ1-2; D unresolved. This CDR3 has 12 amino acids. Germline CDR1 and CDR2: ENHRY and SYGVKD. Deletions cut 7 bases from V and 6 bases from J, with 12 bases between. CDR3 protein: CAINGVGNGYTF. The CDR3 DNA follows: TGTGCCATCAATGGGGTTGGGAATGGCTACACCTTC.

V gene TRBV3-1 (or the pseudogene TRBV3-2) combines with J gene TRBJ2-7; TRBD2 is a possible D gene (5 bases). The ends were cut back, 2 bases at V and 2 bases at J, with 13 bases in the middle. This CDR3 is built from 15 residues. CDR1 is LGHDT, CDR2 YNNKEL, per germline (reference sequence). The CDR3: CASSQQGAGPYEQYF. Here the CDR3 DNA reads TGTGCCAGCAGCCAACAAGGTGCGGGTCCCTACGAGCAGTACTTC.

The rearrangement joins TRBV25-1 to TRBJ2-1, with 13 bases fitting TRBD2. The germline CDR1 and CDR2 sequences are MGHDK and SYGVNS. CDR3 length: 16 amino acids. With 4 bases clipped from V and 6 bases from J, the junction kept 6 bases outside the gene matches. The CDR3 loop reads CASSGWGLAGSNEQFF. CDR3 sequence (DNA): TGTGCCAGCAGTGGATGGGGACTAGCGGGAAGCAATGAGCAGTTCTTC.

This sequence joins TRBV2 and TRBJ1-2, with D unresolved. CDR1 is SNHLY and CDR2 is FYNNEI in the germline V gene. The CDR3 has 12 residues. V gave up 8 bases and J gave up 0 bases, with 7 bases separating them. The CDR3 loop reads CASENANYGYTF. The CDR3 DNA reads TGTGCCAGCGAAAATGCTAACTATGGCTACACCTTC.

The chain employs TRBV3-1 (or the pseudogene TRBV3-2) and TRBJ1-2; D unresolved. The CDR3 runs to 13 residues. Germline CDR1 reads LGHDT; CDR2 reads YNNKEL (reference sequence). Trimming pared 2 bases from V and 0 bases from J, leaving 4 bases between. CDR3 in amino acids: CASSQIANYGYTF. CDR3 nucleotides: TGTGCCAGCAGCCAAATCGCTAACTATGGCTACACCTTC.

This chain links TRBV6-5 with TRBJ2-5; D gene unclear. Germline V gives CDR1 MNHEY, CDR2 SVGAGI. The CDR3 extends over 12 amino acids. The germline V and J ends were trimmed by 6 bases and 2 bases, with 7 bases remaining between them. CDR3 nucleotide sequence: TGTGCCAGCAGCCAGATGCAAGAGACCCAGTACTTC. It is translated as CASSQMQETQYF.

This chain connects TRBV7-2 to TRBJ2-3, with 10 bases identical to TRBD2. The CDR3 extends over 16 amino acids. Germline values: CDR1 SGHTA, CDR2 FQGNSA. V lost 1 base to trimming and J lost 3 bases; unmatched junction nucleotides: 4. As DNA, the CDR3 is TGTGCCAGCAGCTTAGTCGCTAGCGGGGGAACAGATACGCAGTATTTT. Encoded protein: CASSLVASGGTDTQYF.

The rearrangement uses TRBV18 and TRBJ1-5; TRBD1 is a possible D gene (5 bases). Germline CDR1 reads KGHSH; CDR2 reads LQKENI. Trimming removed 3 bases at V and 3 bases at J, with 12 bases between. CDR3 length: 15 amino acids. The CDR3 DNA follows: TGTGCCAGCTCACCGACAGCTAAACTCAATCAGCCCCAGCATTTT. Encoded protein: CASSPTAKLNQPQHF.

This chain connects TRBV7-3 to TRBJ1-1; possibly TRBD1 for D (5 bases). Germline V gene lookup returns CDR1 SGHTA and CDR2 FQGTGA. Trimming removed 5 bases from V and 1 base from J, with 14 bases in between. This CDR3 comprises 15 residues. In DNA form, the CDR3 reads TGTGCCAGCAGCCCGGCTGGGGGAAGGAACACTGAAGCTTTCTTT. It translates to CASSPAGGRNTEAFF.